A selection of T cell receptor beta chains follows, all from one sample in a study of regulatory T cells in long-lasting Graves disease. TCRdb re-called the multiplex PCR reads through MiXCR, storing one row per CDR3 protein. The data show just over 600,000 distinct CDR3 sequences, around 17% seen once. This same sample was also part of a study on T cells in Graves' hyperthyroidism and ophthalmopathy.

Sequenced material: peripheral blood mononuclear cells (PBMCs), taken at new diagnosis, from a patient treated with antithyroid drugs. These TCRs come from a woman aged 25-40 years with Graves disease. The CDR3 runs from the conserved cysteine through the conserved F or W. Fields, in order: V gene, clone size, J gene, CDR3 length, D gene, CDR3 protein, CDR3 DNA. D genes are given only for firm matches. Not all rows give a size; the values are once, few, many and, for expanded clones, a class.

V gene: TRBV20-1; clone size: few; J gene: TRBJ2-3; CDR3 length: 13; D gene: -; CDR3 protein: CSASGQGQDTQYF; CDR3 DNA: TGCAGTGCTAGTGGCCAGGGTCAAGATACGCAGTATTTT
V gene: TRBV7-9; clone size: many; J gene: TRBJ1-1; CDR3 length: 15; D gene: -; CDR3 protein: CASSSPTDMNTEAFF; CDR3 DNA: TGTGCCAGCAGCTCGCCGACAGACATGAACACTGAAGCTTTCTTT
V gene: TRBV4-1; clone size: few; J gene: TRBJ1-4; CDR3 length: 16; D gene: -; CDR3 protein: CASSQSLARSDEKLFF; CDR3 DNA: TGCGCCAGCAGCCAAAGCTTAGCGAGGTCGGATGAAAAACTGTTTTTT
V gene: TRBV2; clone size: many; J gene: TRBJ2-3; CDR3 length: 16; D gene: -; CDR3 protein: CASSGRGTQRTDTQYF; CDR3 DNA: TGTGCCAGCAGTGGAAGAGGGACTCAGCGCACAGATACGCAGTATTTT
V gene: TRBV28; clone size: -; J gene: TRBJ2-7; CDR3 length: 14; D gene: -; CDR3 protein: CASNVGYLSYEQYF; CDR3 DNA: TGTGCCAGCAACGTAGGGTACCTATCCTACGAGCAGTACTTC
V gene: TRBV5-1; clone size: -; J gene: TRBJ2-3; CDR3 length: 19; D gene: TRBD2; CDR3 protein: CASRPPGTSGRDSTDTQYF; CDR3 DNA: TGCGCCAGCCGACCCCCCGGGACTAGCGGGAGGGATAGCACAGATACGCAGTATTTT
V gene: TRBV30; clone size: few; J gene: TRBJ1-5; CDR3 length: 15; D gene: -; CDR3 protein: CAWSPGTALNQPQHF; CDR3 DNA: TGTGCCTGGAGTCCCGGGACGGCCCTCAATCAGCCCCAGCATTTT
V gene: TRBV28; clone size: many; J gene: TRBJ1-1; CDR3 length: 14; D gene: -; CDR3 protein: CASSTGPGNTEAFF; CDR3 DNA: TGTGCCAGCAGTACAGGGCCGGGGAACACTGAAGCTTTCTTT
V gene: TRBV7-2; clone size: many; J gene: TRBJ2-1; CDR3 length: 12; D gene: -; CDR3 protein: CASSLFGNEQFF; CDR3 DNA: TGTGCCAGCAGCTTATTCGGCAATGAGCAGTTCTTC
V gene: TRBV3-1; clone size: few; J gene: TRBJ1-2; CDR3 length: 12; D gene: -; CDR3 protein: CASSSWGGGYTF; CDR3 DNA: TGTGCCAGCAGCTCGTGGGGAGGTGGCTACACCTTC
V gene: TRBV20-1; clone size: -; J gene: TRBJ2-2; CDR3 length: 15; D gene: TRBD2; CDR3 protein: CSAPTSGVNTGELFF; CDR3 DNA: TGCAGTGCTCCGACTAGCGGGGTAAACACCGGGGAGCTGTTTTTT
V gene: TRBV7-2; clone size: many; J gene: TRBJ2-1; CDR3 length: 15; D gene: -; CDR3 protein: CASSLGPATGAEQFF; CDR3 DNA: TGTGCCAGCAGCTTAGGTCCAGCGACCGGTGCTGAGCAGTTCTTC
V gene: TRBV7-9; clone size: many; J gene: TRBJ1-5; CDR3 length: 15; D gene: TRBD1; CDR3 protein: CASSSTGTGDQPQHF; CDR3 DNA: TGTGCCAGCAGCTCTACCGGGACAGGGGATCAGCCCCAGCATTTT
V gene: TRBV11-3; clone size: -; J gene: TRBJ2-2; CDR3 length: 17; D gene: TRBD2; CDR3 protein: CASSLTSGYTNTGELFF; CDR3 DNA: TGTGCCAGCAGCTTAACTAGCGGCTACACTAACACCGGGGAGCTGTTTTTT
V gene: TRBV6-1; clone size: -; J gene: TRBJ1-5; CDR3 length: 15; D gene: TRBD1; CDR3 protein: CASSTDRSSNQPQHF; CDR3 DNA: TGTGCCAGCAGCACGGACAGGTCGAGCAATCAGCCCCAGCATTTT
V gene: TRBV7-3; clone size: few; J gene: TRBJ2-3; CDR3 length: 15; D gene: -; CDR3 protein: CASSLTGDRTDTQYF; CDR3 DNA: TGTGCCAGCAGCTTAACGGGGGACCGCACAGATACGCAGTATTTT
V gene: TRBV20-1; clone size: -; J gene: TRBJ1-4; CDR3 length: 14; D gene: TRBD1; CDR3 protein: CSAGSGGTNEKLFF; CDR3 DNA: TGCAGTGCGGGGTCAGGGGGCACTAATGAAAAACTGTTTTTT
V gene: TRBV11-3; clone size: -; J gene: TRBJ1-6; CDR3 length: 11; D gene: -; CDR3 protein: CARGGSSPLHF; CDR3 DNA: TGTGCCAGGGGGGGAAGTTCACCCCTCCACTTT
V gene: TRBV28; clone size: many; J gene: TRBJ1-3; CDR3 length: 15; D gene: TRBD1; CDR3 protein: CASRWGQISGNTIYF; CDR3 DNA: TGTGCCAGCAGGTGGGGACAGATCTCTGGAAACACCATATATTTT
V gene: TRBV11-2; clone size: many; J gene: TRBJ2-3; CDR3 length: 15; D gene: -; CDR3 protein: CASSLRPGGADTQYF; CDR3 DNA: TGTGCCAGCAGCTTACGGCCCGGAGGGGCAGATACGCAGTATTTT
V gene: TRBV7-2; clone size: -; J gene: TRBJ2-7; CDR3 length: 14; D gene: -; CDR3 protein: CTSSRTPYFYEQYF; CDR3 DNA: TGTACCAGCAGTCGGACGCCCTACTTCTACGAGCAGTACTTC
V gene: TRBV7-2; clone size: -; J gene: TRBJ2-3; CDR3 length: 16; D gene: TRBD2; CDR3 protein: CASSGLGGGMGDTQYF; CDR3 DNA: TGTGCCAGCAGCGGTCTCGGGGGGGGAATGGGAGATACGCAGTATTTT
V gene: TRBV7-9; clone size: many; J gene: TRBJ1-4; CDR3 length: 14; D gene: -; CDR3 protein: CASSTDSANEKLFF; CDR3 DNA: TGTGCCAGCAGTACCGACAGTGCTAATGAAAAACTGTTTTTT
V gene: TRBV19; clone size: many; J gene: TRBJ1-2; CDR3 length: 17; D gene: -; CDR3 protein: CASSTPPGRSTMRGYTF; CDR3 DNA: TGTGCCAGTAGTACGCCCCCGGGACGGAGTACTATGAGGGGCTACACCTTC